This passage covers 8 T cell receptor beta chains from one sample sequenced in a study of shared clonotypes between healthy human individuals. Sequenced by immunoSEQ multiplex PCR; TCRdb stores in-frame clones only, minus some. Of about 2.2 million clones in the sample, 80% to 95% were seen once. CD45RO-negative cells were positively selected for CCR7, leaving out terminally differentiated effector memory CD45RA+ cells. Sequenced input: naive CD8+ T cells from PBMCs. These receptors all come from a man aged 18 to 30 in good health. Some clones in this sample may be carry-over from other donors' samples.

The genes are TRBV5-6 and TRBJ1-4, with D maybe TRBD1 (6 bases). V shed 1 base and J shed 8 bases, with 15 bases lying between them. The CDR3 spans 15 residues. CDR1 is SGHDT, CDR2 YYEEEE, per germline. DNA of the CDR3: TGTGCCAGCAGCTTGAGCGGGGGCCTAGAAGAAAAACTGTTTTTT. Its translation is CASSLSGGLEEKLFF.

The chain is built from TRBV30 and TRBJ1-1, with D possibly being TRBD1 (5 bases). Deletions cut 3 bases from V and 3 bases from J, with 17 bases between. The germline gives CDR1 GTSNPN, CDR2 SVGIG (reference sequence). This CDR3 has 15 amino acids. CDR3 sequence reads: CAWRQVGGWDTEAFF. In DNA, the CDR3 is TGTGCCTGGAGGCAGGTTGGGGGATGGGACACTGAAGCTTTCTTT.

V and J are TRBV19 and TRBJ1-1; no clear D gene. V was shortened by 7 bases and J by 4 bases, with 16 bases between the two germline ends. This CDR3 spans 14 amino acids. CDR1 and CDR2 from the germline V gene are LNHDA and SQIVND (reference sequence). The CDR3 DNA is TGTGCCAGTATAGGGCCGGGTCGGATCACTGAAGCTTTCTTT. Its translation is CASIGPGRITEAFF.

The chain recombines TRBV5-1 with TRBJ2-7; 9 bases are a match to TRBD2. V lost 0 bases to trimming and J lost 4 bases; unmatched junction nucleotides: 5. The length of the CDR3 is 15 residues. The germline V gene encodes CDR1 SGHRS and CDR2 YFSETQ. DNA of the CDR3: TGCGCCAGCAGCTTGGCCATTAGCGGGAGATACGAGCAGTACTTC. Encoded protein: CASSLAISGRYEQYF. Together with reference TRBV5-1 and TRBJ2-7, the CDR3 gives the full variable domain: KAGVTQTPRYLIKTRGQQVTLSCSPISGHRSVSWYQQTPGQGLQFLFEYFSETQRNKGNFPGRFSGRQFSNSRSEMNVSTLELGDSALYLCASSLAISGRYEQYFGPGTRLTVT.

The chain uses TRBV16 and TRBJ1-4, with unresolved D. V was clipped by 0 bases and J by 8 bases, with 10 bases between them. This CDR3 is built from 14 residues. Germline assignment: CDR1 KGHSY and CDR2 FQNENV. For the CDR3, the DNA is TGTGCCAGCAGCCAATCAGAACCCGGAGAAAAACTGTTTTTT. Protein product: CASSQSEPGEKLFF.

The V and J genes are TRBV2 and TRBJ1-1; TRBD1 might be the D (5 bases). CDR1 and CDR2 from the germline V gene are SNHLY and FYNNEI. The V and J ends lost 11 bases and 0 bases respectively, with 16 bases between them. The CDR3 consists of 14 residues. The DNA of the CDR3 is TGTGCCGACAGTGGGGAAGGGGTGAACACTGAAGCTTTCTTT. As protein: CADSGEGVNTEAFF.

The chain joins TRBV6-5 to TRBJ1-6, with 7 bases aligning to TRBD1. With V trimmed by 7 bases and J by 3 bases, 3 bases remained unmatched. CDR3 size: 14 residues. Per the germline V gene, CDR1 is MNHEY and CDR2 is SVGAGI. The chain's CDR3 is CASTDRVYNSPLHF. The CDR3 nucleotides read TGTGCCAGCACCGACAGGGTCTATAATTCACCCCTCCACTTT.

Notes on this clone: Other DNA sequences within the sample encode an identical CDR3. This sequence joins TRBV7-3 and TRBJ2-5; no firm D call. The CDR3 spans 12 residues. Germline V CDR1 and CDR2: SGHTA, FQGTGA. V lost 3 bases, J lost 5 bases, and 7 bases lay in between. This chain's CDR3 is CASSFDGETQYF. In DNA, the CDR3 is TGTGCCAGCAGCTTCGACGGGGAGACCCAGTACTTC. The full variable domain, completed using reference TRBV7-3 and TRBJ2-5, is GAGVSQTPSNKVTEKGKYVELRCDPISGHTALYWYRQSLGQGPEFLIYFQGTGAADDSGLPNDRFFAVRPEGSVSTLKIQRTERGDSAVYLCASSFDGETQYFGPGTRLLVL.